The T cell receptor beta chain under discussion was sequenced for a study of CD8 T cells in ankylosing spondylitis. With 6 bases removed from V and 3 bases from J, the gap between germline ends came to 11 bases. This CDR3 comprises 12 residues. CDR1 and CDR2 (germline): DFQATT, SNEGSKA (reference sequence). The TCR beta libraries were generated through quantitative 5'-RACE incorporating molecular barcodes. TCRdb called the 5' RACE reads again in MiXCR, with one record for every CDR3 protein. This sample has about 340,000 distinct CDR3 sequences, with over 12% found just once. Points from the study as a whole: Characteristic, it appeared, of ankylosing spondylitis blood was a TCR beta motif of fewer than 10 highly homologous variants.

Notes on this clonotype: Its antigen is not identified.

The receptor was isolated from a male donor with ankylosing spondylitis or in good health (not recorded which). The sample consisted of blood, either unsorted or a sorted T cell fraction (not recorded which). This sequence joins TRBV20-1 and TRBJ2-5; a weak D match, TRBD2 (6 bases). In nucleotides, the CDR3 is TGCAGTGCCGCGCCGGGGGAAGAGACCCAGTACTTC. Translating gives CSAAPGEETQYF.